This T cell receptor beta chain was retrieved from a study of blood T cell repertoires in COVID-19. Study overall: There were acute and convalescent COVID-19 samples, and they came from the United States, Italy and Spain. Nucleic acid was either cDNA or gDNA, and it came from T cells, B-cell-depleted T cells, or PBMCs.

In the case of this clone: An end of the junction differs from the germline gene, which may be a read error. The same CDR3 can be traced to other DNA sequences in this sample.

The CDR3 has 13 residues. The V gene's germline CDR1 is SGHTA and CDR2 FQGNSA. During active infection, Seattle patients enrolled and were then monitored through disease. Original data processing: Researchers report that nucleated cell counts were estimated from reference gene primer amplification. Assay used: immunoSEQ multiplex PCR; TCRdb lists only in-frame clones, some missing. V and J calls and clone size are as listed in that table; D and trimming were resolved from the DNA. The repertoire holds 300,000 to 350,000 clones, with roughly 90% as singletons. The chain carries TRBV7-2 and TRBJ1-2, with no clear D. This TCR was sampled from a woman aged 55-70 years with COVID-19, enrolled during active disease. Input material: peripheral blood. The CDR3 region is CASSLGRTYGYTF. The CDR3 nucleotides are TGTGCCAGTAGCTTAGGCAGAACCTATGGCTACACCTTC.